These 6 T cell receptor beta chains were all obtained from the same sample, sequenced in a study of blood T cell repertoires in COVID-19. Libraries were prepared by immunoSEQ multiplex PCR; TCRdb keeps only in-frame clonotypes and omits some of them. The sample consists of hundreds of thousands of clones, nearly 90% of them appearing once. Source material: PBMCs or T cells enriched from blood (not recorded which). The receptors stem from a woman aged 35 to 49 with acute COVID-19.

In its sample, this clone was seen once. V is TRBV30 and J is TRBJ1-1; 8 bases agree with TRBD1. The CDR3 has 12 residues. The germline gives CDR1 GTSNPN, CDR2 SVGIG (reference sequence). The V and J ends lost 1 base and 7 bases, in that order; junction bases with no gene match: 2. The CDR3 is CAWSGTGIEAFF. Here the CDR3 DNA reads TGTGCCTGGAGTGGGACAGGGATTGAAGCTTTCTTT. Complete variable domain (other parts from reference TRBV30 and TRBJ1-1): SQTIHQWPATLVQPVGSPLSLECTVEGTSNPNLYWYRQAAGRGLQLLFYSVGIGQISSEVPQNLSASRPQDRQFILSSKKLLLSDSGFYLCAWSGTGIEAFFGQGTRLTVV.

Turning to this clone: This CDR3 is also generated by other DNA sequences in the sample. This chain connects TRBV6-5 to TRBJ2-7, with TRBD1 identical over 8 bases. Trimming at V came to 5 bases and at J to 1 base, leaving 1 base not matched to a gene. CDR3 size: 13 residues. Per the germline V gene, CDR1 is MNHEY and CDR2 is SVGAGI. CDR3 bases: TGTGCCAGCAGTAGGGACAGGTCCTACGAGCAGTACTTC. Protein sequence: CASSRDRSYEQYF.

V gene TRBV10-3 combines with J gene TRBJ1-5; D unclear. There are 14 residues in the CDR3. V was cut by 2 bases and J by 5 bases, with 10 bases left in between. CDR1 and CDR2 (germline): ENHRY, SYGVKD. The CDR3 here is CAISEIGLDQPQHF. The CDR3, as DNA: TGTGCCATCAGTGAGATCGGGTTGGATCAGCCCCAGCATTTT.

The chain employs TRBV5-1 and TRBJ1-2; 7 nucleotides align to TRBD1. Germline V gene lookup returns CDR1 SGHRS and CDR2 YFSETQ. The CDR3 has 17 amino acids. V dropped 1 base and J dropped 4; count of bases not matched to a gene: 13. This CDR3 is CASSLLRSRDSLYGYTF. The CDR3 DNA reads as TGCGCCAGCAGCTTGTTGAGGTCGCGGGACAGCCTCTATGGCTACACCTTC.

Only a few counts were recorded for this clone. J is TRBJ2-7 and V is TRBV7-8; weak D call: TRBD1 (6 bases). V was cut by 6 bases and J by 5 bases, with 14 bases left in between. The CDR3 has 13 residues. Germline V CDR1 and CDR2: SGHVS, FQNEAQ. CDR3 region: CASSQGSVHEQYF. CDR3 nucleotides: TGTGCCAGCAGTCAGGGGTCGGTCCACGAGCAGTACTTC.

CDR3 bases: TGCAGCGCAAGTAACAGGGCGGGCGCCTACAATGAGCAGTTCTTC. Residues: CSASNRAGAYNEQFF. The chain couples TRBV29-1 to TRBJ2-1; perhaps TRBD1 as D (6 bases). Per germline, CDR1 SQVTM and CDR2 ANQGSEA. CDR3 size: 15 residues. Trimming removed 7 bases from V and 2 bases from J, with 18 bases in between.